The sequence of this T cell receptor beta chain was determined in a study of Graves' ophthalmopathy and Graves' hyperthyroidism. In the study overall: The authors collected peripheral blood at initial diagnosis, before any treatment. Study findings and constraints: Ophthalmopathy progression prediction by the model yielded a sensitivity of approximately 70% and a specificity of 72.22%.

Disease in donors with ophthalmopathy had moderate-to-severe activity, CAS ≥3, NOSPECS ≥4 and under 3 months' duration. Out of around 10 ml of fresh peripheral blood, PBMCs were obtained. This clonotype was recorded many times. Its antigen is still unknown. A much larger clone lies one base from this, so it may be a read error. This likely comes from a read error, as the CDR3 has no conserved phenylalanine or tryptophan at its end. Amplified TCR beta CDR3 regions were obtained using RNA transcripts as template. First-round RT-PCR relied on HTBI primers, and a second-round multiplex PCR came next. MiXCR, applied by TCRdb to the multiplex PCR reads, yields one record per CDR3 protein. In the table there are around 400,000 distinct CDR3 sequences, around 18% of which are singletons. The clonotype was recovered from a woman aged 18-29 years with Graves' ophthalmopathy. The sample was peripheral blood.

CDR3 nucleotides: TGTGCCAGCAAAATGGGGGGATTTTACACTGAAGCTTTCCTT. This codes for CASKMGGFYTEAFL. This chain uses TRBV6-2 or TRBV6-3 with TRBJ1-1; tentative D call: TRBD1 (5 bases). The CDR3 length is 14 residues. The germline gives CDR1 MNHEY, CDR2 SVGEGT. Trimming stripped 7 bases from V and 3 bases from J, with 15 bases between.